A selection of T cell receptor beta chains follows, all from one sample in a study of blood T cell repertoires in COVID-19. This table comes from immunoSEQ multiplex PCR, and its TCRdb copy is limited to in-frame clones, with some not included. The sample carries 65,000 to 85,000 clones, 86% recorded once. Sequencing used peripheral blood. These receptors were obtained from a man aged 50-59 years with active COVID-19. The CDR3 runs from the conserved cysteine through the conserved F or W. A D gene is named only where the DNA matches it firmly. Rows give clone size only sometimes, using once, few, many, or a class for an expanded clone.

J,size,V,D,CDR3,DNA
TRBJ1-2,few,TRBV11-3,NA,CASSLEDTPGGYTF,TGTGCCAGCAGCTTAGAGGACACACCGGGTGGCTACACCTTC
TRBJ1-5,once,TRBV7-8,TRBD1,CASSLVIRLGQGAQPQHF,TGTGCCAGCAGCTTAGTTATTCGGCTCGGACAGGGGGCGCAGCCCCAGCATTTT
TRBJ1-2,NA,TRBV4-2,TRBD1,CASSPQGTGVYGYTF,TGTGCCAGCAGCCCCCAGGGGACAGGGGTCTATGGCTACACCTTC
TRBJ2-3,NA,TRBV9,NA,CASSVYYSSDTQYF,TGTGCCAGCAGCGTTTACTACTCGTCAGATACGCAGTATTTT
TRBJ1-5,NA,TRBV12-3/TRBV12-4,NA,CASSLGDSQPQHF,TGTGCCAGCAGTTTAGGAGATAGTCAGCCCCAGCATTTT
TRBJ2-2,NA,TRBV10-3,TRBD1,CAISESGTGKTGELFF,TGTGCCATCAGTGAGTCGGGGACAGGGAAGACCGGGGAGCTGTTTTTT
TRBJ1-1,NA,TRBV5-1,NA,CASSLGDILNTEAFF,TGCGCCAGCAGCTTGGGTGACATATTGAACACTGAAGCTTTCTTT
TRBJ1-1,NA,TRBV30,NA,CAWTFGGPTEAFF,TGTGCCTGGACGTTCGGGGGACCCACTGAAGCTTTCTTT
TRBJ2-3,few,TRBV7-8,TRBD1,CASSFGQGTDTQYF,TGTGCCAGCAGCTTTGGACAGGGCACAGATACGCAGTATTTT
TRBJ1-1,NA,TRBV6-6,TRBD1,CASTEGQGAQGTEAFF,TGTGCCAGCACCGAGGGACAGGGGGCTCAAGGCACTGAAGCTTTCTTT
TRBJ2-3,once,TRBV12-5,TRBD2,CASGPRGGGADTQYF,TGTGCTAGTGGACCTCGGGGGGGCGGAGCAGATACGCAGTATTTT
TRBJ2-7,once,TRBV7-8,TRBD1,CASRETGGLGDEQYF,TGTGCCAGCAGGGAAACAGGGGGTCTAGGCGACGAGCAGTACTTC
TRBJ2-3,NA,TRBV18,TRBD2,CASSTGLAADTQYF,TGTGCCAGCTCAACTGGACTAGCAGCAGATACGCAGTATTTT
TRBJ2-7,NA,TRBV3-1/TRBV3-2,NA,CASSQDRYEQYF,TGTGCCAGCAGCCAAGATCGCTACGAGCAGTACTTC
TRBJ2-2,NA,TRBV21-1,NA,CASSKLPAMGTANTGELFF,TGTGCCAGCAGCAAATTACCCGCGATGGGGACAGCTAACACCGGGGAGCTGTTTTTT
TRBJ1-1,NA,TRBV7-2,NA,CASSSAGNTEAFF,TGTGCCAGCAGCTCCGCGGGGAACACTGAAGCTTTCTTT
TRBJ2-3,NA,TRBV19,TRBD1,CASSILGAGGISDTQYF,TGTGCCAGTAGTATTTTGGGTGCAGGGGGCATTTCAGATACGCAGTATTTT
TRBJ2-5,NA,TRBV29-1,TRBD2,CSVAGGQETQYF,TGCAGCGTTGCGGGGGGGCAAGAGACCCAGTACTTC
TRBJ2-6,NA,TRBV29-1,NA,CSVVSGYSGANVLTF,TGCAGCGTTGTATCAGGGTACTCTGGGGCCAACGTCCTGACTTTC
TRBJ2-2,NA,TRBV2,NA,CASRLTTGTTTGELFF,TGTGCCAGCAGGCTAACAACCGGGACAACCACCGGGGAGCTGTTTTTT
TRBJ1-1,NA,TRBV29-1,NA,CSALWPGENTEAFF,TGCAGCGCGCTCTGGCCCGGGGAGAACACTGAAGCTTTCTTT
TRBJ2-1,NA,TRBV7-3,NA,CASSNLRGRGNEQFF,TGTGCCAGCAGCAACCTCCGAGGACGGGGGAATGAGCAGTTCTTC
TRBJ2-6,NA,TRBV7-2,TRBD2,CASSIAAGAGANVLTF,TGTGCCAGCAGCATTGCGGCGGGAGCTGGGGCCAACGTCCTGACTTTC
TRBJ1-4,NA,TRBV5-6,TRBD1,CASSLANDRGREKLFF,TGTGCCAGCAGCTTGGCCAATGACAGGGGACGGGAAAAACTGTTTTTT
TRBJ1-2,few,TRBV7-9,NA,CASAFWGVSYGYTF,TGTGCCAGCGCATTCTGGGGGGTTAGCTATGGCTACACCTTC
TRBJ2-1,NA,TRBV21-1,NA,CASSKTRTSFTEQFF,TGTGCCAGCAGCAAAACGAGGACTAGTTTCACTGAGCAGTTCTTC
TRBJ2-7,many,TRBV30,NA,CAWNRGPRGRYEQYF,TGTGCCTGGAATAGAGGTCCCCGGGGAAGGTACGAGCAGTACTTC
TRBJ2-3,NA,TRBV7-2,NA,CASTLMGGGGGSTDTQYF,TGTGCCAGCACCTTGATGGGGGGCGGCGGGGGTAGCACAGATACGCAGTATTTT
TRBJ2-1,NA,TRBV6-6,TRBD1,CASSYTGQGGNNEQFF,TGTGCCAGCAGTTACACGGGACAGGGTGGCAACAATGAGCAGTTCTTC
TRBJ2-1,NA,TRBV15,TRBD2,CATSATSGPGNEQFF,TGTGCCACCAGCGCTACTAGCGGGCCCGGCAATGAGCAGTTCTTC
TRBJ2-1,NA,TRBV19,TRBD1,CASSIGVRGLGNEQFF,TGTGCCAGTAGTATAGGGGTGAGGGGGCTGGGGAATGAGCAGTTCTTC
TRBJ1-5,NA,TRBV6-6,TRBD1,CASRGQGRGSNQPQHF,TGTGCCAGCAGGGGACAGGGAAGAGGGAGCAATCAGCCCCAGCATTTT
TRBJ2-3,NA,TRBV6-5,NA,CASSYSGDFGGDTQYF,TGTGCCAGCAGTTACTCGGGGGACTTCGGAGGGGATACGCAGTATTTT